This T cell receptor (beta chain) was identified during a study of CD4 T cells in relation to SARS-CoV-2 and coronaviruses. In its sample, this clone is medium-sized. Its antigen remains unidentified. This table comes from immunoSEQ multiplex PCR, and its TCRdb copy is limited to in-frame clones, with some not included. The table shows 21,000 or so clones, with around 72% occurring only once. CD4+ T cells from unexposed donors were obtained before the COVID-19 pandemic (2011-2018). After nine to ten days of culture, CD4+ T cells were isolated. Sequencing was carried out using CD4+ T cells from PBMCs, cultured in vitro. The receptor's source is a human donor in good health.

This CDR3 is CAAPEQRGREPQHF. The CDR3 region has the DNA TGCGCCGCTCCCGAGCAAAGGGGTCGGGAGCCCCAGCATTTT. The chain recombines TRBV23-1 with TRBJ1-5, with D possibly TRBD1 on 5 matching bases. TRBV23-1 is annotated as an ORF whose role is uncertain. Trimming took off 11 bases at V and 8 bases at J, with 22 bases between the two ends. The CDR3 loop spans 14 amino acids.